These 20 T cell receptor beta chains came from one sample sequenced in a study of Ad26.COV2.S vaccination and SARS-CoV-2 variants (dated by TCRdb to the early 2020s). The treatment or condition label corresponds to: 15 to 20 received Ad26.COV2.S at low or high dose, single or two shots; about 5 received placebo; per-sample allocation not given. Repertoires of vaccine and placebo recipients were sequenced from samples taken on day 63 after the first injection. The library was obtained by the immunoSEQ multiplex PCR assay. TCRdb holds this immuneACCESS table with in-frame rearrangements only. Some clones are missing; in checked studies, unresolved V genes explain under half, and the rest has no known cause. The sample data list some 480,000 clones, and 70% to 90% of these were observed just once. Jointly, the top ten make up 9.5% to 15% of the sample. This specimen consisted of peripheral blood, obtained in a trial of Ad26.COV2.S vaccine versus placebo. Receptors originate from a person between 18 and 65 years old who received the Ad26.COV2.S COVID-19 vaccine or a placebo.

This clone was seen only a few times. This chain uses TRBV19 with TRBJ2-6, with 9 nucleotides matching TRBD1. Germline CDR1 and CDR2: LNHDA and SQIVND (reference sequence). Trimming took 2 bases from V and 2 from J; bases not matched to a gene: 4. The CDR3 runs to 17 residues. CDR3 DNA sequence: TGTGCCAGTAGTATACCGGGACAGGGACCTGGGGCCAACGTCCTGACTTTC. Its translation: CASSIPGQGPGANVLTF.

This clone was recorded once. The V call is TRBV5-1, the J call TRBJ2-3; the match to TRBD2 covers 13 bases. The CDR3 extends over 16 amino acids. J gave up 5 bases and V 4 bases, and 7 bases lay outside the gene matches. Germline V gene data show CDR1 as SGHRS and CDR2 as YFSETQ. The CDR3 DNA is TGCGCCAGCAGCCTAGGGACTAGCGGGACCCAAGATACGCAGTATTTT. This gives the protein CASSLGTSGTQDTQYF.

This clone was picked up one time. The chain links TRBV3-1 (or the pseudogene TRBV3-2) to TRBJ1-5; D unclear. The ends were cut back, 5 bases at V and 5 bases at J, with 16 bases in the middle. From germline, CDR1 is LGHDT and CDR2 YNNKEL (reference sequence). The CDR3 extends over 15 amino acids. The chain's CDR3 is CASSGSAVGDQPQHF. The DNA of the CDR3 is TGTGCCAGCAGCGGAAGCGCGGTTGGAGATCAGCCCCAGCATTTT.

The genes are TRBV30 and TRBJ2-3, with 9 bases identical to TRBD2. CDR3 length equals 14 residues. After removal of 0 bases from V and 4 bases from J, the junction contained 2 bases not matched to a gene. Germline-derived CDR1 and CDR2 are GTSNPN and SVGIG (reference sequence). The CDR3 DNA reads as TGTGCCTGGAGTGTACTAGCGGGCGCAGATACGCAGTATTTT. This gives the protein CAWSVLAGADTQYF.

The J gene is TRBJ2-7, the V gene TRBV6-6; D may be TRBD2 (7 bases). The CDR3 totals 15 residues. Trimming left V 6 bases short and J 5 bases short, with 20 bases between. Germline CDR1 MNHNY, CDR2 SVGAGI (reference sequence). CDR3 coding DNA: TGTGCCAGCAGCAGCGGGACACTTAATTCCCACGAGCAGTACTTC. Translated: CASSSGTLNSHEQYF.

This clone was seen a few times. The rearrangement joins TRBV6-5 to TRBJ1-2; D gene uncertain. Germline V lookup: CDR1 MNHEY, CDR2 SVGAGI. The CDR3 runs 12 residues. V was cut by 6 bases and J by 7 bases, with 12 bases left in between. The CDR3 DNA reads TGTGCCAGCAGGTTGTCCGGGGTTGGCTACACCTTC. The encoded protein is CASRLSGVGYTF.

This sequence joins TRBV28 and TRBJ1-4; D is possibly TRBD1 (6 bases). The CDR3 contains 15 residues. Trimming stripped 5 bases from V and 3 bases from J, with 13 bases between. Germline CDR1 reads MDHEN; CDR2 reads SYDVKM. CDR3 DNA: TGTGCCAGCAGTGTCAGGGGTAGGGCTAATGAAAAACTGTTTTTT. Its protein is CASSVRGRANEKLFF.

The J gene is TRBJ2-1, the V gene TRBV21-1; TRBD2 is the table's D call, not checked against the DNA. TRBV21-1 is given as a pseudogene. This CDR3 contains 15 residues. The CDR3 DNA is TGTGCCAGCAGCGCACTTAGTAAGCGGGACAATGAGCAGTTCTTC. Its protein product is CASSALSKRDNEQFF.

The CDR3 nucleotides read TGTGCCAGCAGCCCGGGACAGGGGAGCTATGGCTACACCTTC. Protein sequence: CASSPGQGSYGYTF. V gene TRBV6-5 combines with J gene TRBJ1-2; 10 bases fit TRBD1. The V segment lost 6 bases and the J segment 4 bases; nucleotides outside the gene matches: 5. CDR1 is MNHEY, CDR2 SVGAGI, per germline. This CDR3 has 14 residues.

In DNA, the CDR3 is TGTGCCAGCAGCGCGGCAGGGTACACTGAAGCTTTCTTT. This codes for CASSAAGYTEAFF. The chain is built from TRBV9 and TRBJ1-1; a possible D gene is TRBD1 (5 bases). The V end lost 3 bases, the J end lost 3 bases, and 9 bases lay between the germline ends. This CDR3 has 13 residues. In germline, CDR1 is SGDLS, CDR2 YYNGEE. Full variable domain (rest looked up from reference TRBV9 and TRBJ1-1): DSGVTQTPKHLITATGQRVTLRCSPRSGDLSVYWYQQSLDQGLQFLIQYYNGEERAKGNILERFSAQQFPDLHSELNLSSLELGDSALYFCASSAAGYTEAFFGQGTRLTVV.

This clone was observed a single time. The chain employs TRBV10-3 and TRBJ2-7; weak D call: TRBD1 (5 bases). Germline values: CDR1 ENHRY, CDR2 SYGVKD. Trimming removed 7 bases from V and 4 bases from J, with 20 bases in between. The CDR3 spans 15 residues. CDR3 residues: CAITAGARTAYEQYF. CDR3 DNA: TGTGCCATCACTGCTGGGGCCCGCACAGCATACGAGCAGTACTTC.

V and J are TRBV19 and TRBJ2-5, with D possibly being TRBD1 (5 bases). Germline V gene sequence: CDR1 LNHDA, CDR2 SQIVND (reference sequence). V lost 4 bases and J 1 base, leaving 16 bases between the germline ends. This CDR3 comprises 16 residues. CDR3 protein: CASSKDSDRAQETQYF. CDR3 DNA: TGTGCCAGTAGTAAAGACAGCGACAGAGCCCAAGAGACCCAGTACTTC. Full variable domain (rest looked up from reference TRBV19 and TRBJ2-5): DGGITQSPKYLFRKEGQNVTLSCEQNLNHDAMYWYRQDPGQGLRLIYYSQIVNDFQKGDIAEGYSVSREKKESFPLTVTSAQKNPTAFYLCASSKDSDRAQETQYFGPGTRLLVL.

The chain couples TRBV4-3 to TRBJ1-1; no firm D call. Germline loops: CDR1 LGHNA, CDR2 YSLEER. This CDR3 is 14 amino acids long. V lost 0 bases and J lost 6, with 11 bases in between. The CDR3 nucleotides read TGCGCCAGCAGCCAAGATCTGGGGAGGGCTGAAGCTTTCTTT. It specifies CASSQDLGRAEAFF.

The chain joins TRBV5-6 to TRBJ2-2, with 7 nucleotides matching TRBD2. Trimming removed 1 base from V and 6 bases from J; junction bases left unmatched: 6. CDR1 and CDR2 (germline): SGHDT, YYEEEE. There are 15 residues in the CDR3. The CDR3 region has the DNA TGTGCCAGCAGCTTGCGAGCGGGGAGGTCCGGGGAGCTGTTTTTT. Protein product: CASSLRAGRSGELFF.

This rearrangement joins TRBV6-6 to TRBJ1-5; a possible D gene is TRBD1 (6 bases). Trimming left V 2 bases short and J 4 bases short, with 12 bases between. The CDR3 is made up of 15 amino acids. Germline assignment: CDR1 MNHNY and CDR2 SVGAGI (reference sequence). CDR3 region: CASSYGTGKNQPQHF. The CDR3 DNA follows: TGTGCCAGCAGTTACGGTACAGGGAAAAATCAGCCCCAGCATTTT.

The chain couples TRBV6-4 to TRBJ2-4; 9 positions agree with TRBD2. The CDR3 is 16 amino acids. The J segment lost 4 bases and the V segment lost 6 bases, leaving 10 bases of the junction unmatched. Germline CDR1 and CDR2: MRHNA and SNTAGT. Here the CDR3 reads CASRVALAGPKNIQYF. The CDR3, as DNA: TGTGCCAGCAGAGTCGCCCTAGCGGGACCTAAAAACATTCAGTACTTC.

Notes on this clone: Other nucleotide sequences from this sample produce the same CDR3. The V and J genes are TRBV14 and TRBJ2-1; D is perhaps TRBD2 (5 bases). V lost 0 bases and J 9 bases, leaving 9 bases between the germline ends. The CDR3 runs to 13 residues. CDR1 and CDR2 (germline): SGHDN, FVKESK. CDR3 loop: CASSQDLGGEQFF. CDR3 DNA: TGTGCCAGCAGCCAAGATCTAGGAGGTGAGCAGTTCTTC.

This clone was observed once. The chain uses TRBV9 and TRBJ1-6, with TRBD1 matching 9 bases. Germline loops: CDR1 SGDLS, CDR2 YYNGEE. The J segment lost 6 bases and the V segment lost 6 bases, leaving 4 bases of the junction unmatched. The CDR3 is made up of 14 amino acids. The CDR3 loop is CASNKDRGNSPLHF. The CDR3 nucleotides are TGTGCCAGCAACAAGGACAGGGGTAATTCACCCCTCCACTTT.

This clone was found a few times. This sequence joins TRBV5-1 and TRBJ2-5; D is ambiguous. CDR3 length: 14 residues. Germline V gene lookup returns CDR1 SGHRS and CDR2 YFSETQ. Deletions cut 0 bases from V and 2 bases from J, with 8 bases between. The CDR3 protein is CASSLVTVQETQYF. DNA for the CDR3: TGCGCCAGCAGCTTGGTAACAGTACAAGAGACCCAGTACTTC. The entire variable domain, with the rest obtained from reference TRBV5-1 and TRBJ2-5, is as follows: KAGVTQTPRYLIKTRGQQVTLSCSPISGHRSVSWYQQTPGQGLQFLFEYFSETQRNKGNFPGRFSGRQFSNSRSEMNVSTLELGDSALYLCASSLVTVQETQYFGPGTRLLVL.

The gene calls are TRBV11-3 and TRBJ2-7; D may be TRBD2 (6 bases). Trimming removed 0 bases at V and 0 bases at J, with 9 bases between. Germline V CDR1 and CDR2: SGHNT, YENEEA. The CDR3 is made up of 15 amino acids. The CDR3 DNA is TGTGCCAGCAGCTTAGATGGGGGGAGCTCCTACGAGCAGTACTTC. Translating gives CASSLDGGSSYEQYF.